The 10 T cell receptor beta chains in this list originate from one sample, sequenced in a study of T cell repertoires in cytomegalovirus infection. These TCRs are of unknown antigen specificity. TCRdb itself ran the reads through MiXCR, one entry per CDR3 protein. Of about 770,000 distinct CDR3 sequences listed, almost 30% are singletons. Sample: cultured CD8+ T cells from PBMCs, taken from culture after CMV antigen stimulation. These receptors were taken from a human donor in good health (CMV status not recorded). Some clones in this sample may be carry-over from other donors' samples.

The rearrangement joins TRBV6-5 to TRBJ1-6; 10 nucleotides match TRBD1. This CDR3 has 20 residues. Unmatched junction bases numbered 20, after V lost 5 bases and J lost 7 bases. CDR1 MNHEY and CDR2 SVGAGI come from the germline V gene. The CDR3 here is CASSTRGDRGLIVGNSPLHF. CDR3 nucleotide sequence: TGTGCCAGCAGTACGAGAGGGGACAGGGGCTTAATAGTAGGAAATTCACCCCTCCACTTT.

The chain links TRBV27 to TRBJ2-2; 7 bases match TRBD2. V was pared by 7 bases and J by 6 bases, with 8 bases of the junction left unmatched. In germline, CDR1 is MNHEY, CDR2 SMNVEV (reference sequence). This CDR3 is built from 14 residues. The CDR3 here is CASTLIGGAGELFF. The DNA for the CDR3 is TGTGCCAGCACCCTCATTGGGGGGGCCGGGGAGCTGTTTTTT.

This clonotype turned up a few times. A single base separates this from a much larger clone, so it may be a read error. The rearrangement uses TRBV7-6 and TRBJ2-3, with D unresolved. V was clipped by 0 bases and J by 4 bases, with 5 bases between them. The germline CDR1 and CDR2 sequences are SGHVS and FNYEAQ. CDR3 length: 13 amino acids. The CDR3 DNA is TGTGCCAGCAGCTTAGCGTACGCAGATACGCAGTATTTT. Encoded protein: CASSLAYADTQYF.

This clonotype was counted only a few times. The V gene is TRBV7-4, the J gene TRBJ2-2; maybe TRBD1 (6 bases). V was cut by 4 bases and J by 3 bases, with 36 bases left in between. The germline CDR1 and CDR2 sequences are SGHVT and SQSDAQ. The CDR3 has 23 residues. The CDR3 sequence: CASSSPRTQGTLPPNFYTGELFF. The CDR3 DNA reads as TGTGCCAGCAGCTCACCTAGAACACAGGGAACCCTCCCTCCCAATTTCTACACCGGGGAGCTGTTTTTT. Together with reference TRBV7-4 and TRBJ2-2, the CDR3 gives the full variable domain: GAGVSQSPRYKVAKRGRDVALRCDSISGHVTLYWYRQTLGQGSEVLTYSQSDAQRDKSGRPSGRFSAERPERSVSTLKIQRTEQGDSAVYLCASSSPRTQGTLPPNFYTGELFFGEGSRLTVL.

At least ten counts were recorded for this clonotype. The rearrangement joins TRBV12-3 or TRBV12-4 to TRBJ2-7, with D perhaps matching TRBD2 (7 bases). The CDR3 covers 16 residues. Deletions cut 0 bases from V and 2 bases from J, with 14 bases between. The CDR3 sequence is CASSLARGGSTYEQYF. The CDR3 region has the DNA TGTGCCAGCAGTTTAGCGAGGGGGGGATCAACCTACGAGCAGTACTTC.

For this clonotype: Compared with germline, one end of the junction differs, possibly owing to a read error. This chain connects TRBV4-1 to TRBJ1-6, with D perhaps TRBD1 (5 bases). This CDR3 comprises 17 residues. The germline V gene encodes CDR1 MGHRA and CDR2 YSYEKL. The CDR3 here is CASSQGVAGLGNSPLHF. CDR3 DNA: TGTGCCAGCAGCCAAGGGGTGGCAGGGTTAGGAAATTCACCCCTCCACTTT.

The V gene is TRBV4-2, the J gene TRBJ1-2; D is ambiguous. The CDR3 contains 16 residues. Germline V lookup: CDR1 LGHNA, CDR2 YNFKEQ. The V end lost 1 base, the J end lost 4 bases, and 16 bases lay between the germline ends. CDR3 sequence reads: CASSQVPPEQFYGYTF. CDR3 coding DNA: TGTGCCAGCAGCCAAGTCCCTCCTGAACAATTCTATGGCTACACCTTC.

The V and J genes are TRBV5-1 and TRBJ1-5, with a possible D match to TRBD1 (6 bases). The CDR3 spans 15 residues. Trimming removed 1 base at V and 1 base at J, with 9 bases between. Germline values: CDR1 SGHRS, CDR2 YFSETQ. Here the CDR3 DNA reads TGCGCCAGCAGCTTGACAGGGACCAGCAATCAGCCCCAGCATTTT. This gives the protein CASSLTGTSNQPQHF.

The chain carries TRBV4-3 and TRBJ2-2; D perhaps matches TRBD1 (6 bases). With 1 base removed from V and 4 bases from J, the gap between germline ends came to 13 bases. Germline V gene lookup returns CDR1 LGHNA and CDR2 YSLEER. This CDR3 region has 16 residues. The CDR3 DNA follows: TGCGCCAGCAGCCAAGGTCCAGGGGCCTTCACCGGGGAGCTGTTTTTT. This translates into CASSQGPGAFTGELFF.

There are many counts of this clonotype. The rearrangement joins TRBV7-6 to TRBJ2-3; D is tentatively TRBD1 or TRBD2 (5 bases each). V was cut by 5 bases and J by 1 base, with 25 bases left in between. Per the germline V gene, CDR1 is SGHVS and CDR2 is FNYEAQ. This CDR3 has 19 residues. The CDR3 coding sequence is TGTGCCAGCAGCCCCTACACGGACCGCCACTTGGGGGGCACAGATACGCAGTATTTT. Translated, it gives CASSPYTDRHLGGTDTQYF.